This entry lists 7 T cell receptor beta chains sequenced from one sample in a study of beta chain features in type 1 diabetes. The study's findings and limits: Among all four CD4+ subsets, Type 1 diabetes patients had TCRB CDR3s that were moderately but significantly shorter.

The antigens of these receptors remain unknown. Of the isolated RNA, all was reverse transcribed, and so the sequenced material was expressed TCRB transcripts. Clones were sequenced by immunoSEQ multiplex PCR, and TCRdb holds only the in-frame ones, with some missing. The sample lists about 300,000 clones; roughly 14% were seen once. Input material: naive CD4+ T cells from blood. These receptors were collected from a woman between 18 and 29 years old with type 1 diabetes.

This clone was observed a few times. The CDR3 DNA is TGTGCCAGCAGTCTAACAGGGAATGAGCAGTTCTTC. It codes for CASSLTGNEQFF. This rearrangement joins TRBV7-9 to TRBJ2-1, with a possible D match to TRBD1 (6 bases). The CDR3 runs to 12 residues. Trimming cost V 6 bases and J 7 bases, with 10 bases left between them. From germline, CDR1 is SEHNR and CDR2 FQNEAQ (reference sequence).

The V gene is TRBV29-1, the J gene TRBJ1-1; 11 bases match TRBD1. This CDR3 contains 12 residues. The V gene end was trimmed by 7 bases and the J gene end by 5 bases; junction bases not matched to a gene: 3. Germline V gives CDR1 SQVTM, CDR2 ANQGSEA. As DNA, the CDR3 is TGCAGCGCGGGACAGGGGGGGACTGAAGCTTTCTTT. Residues: CSAGQGGTEAFF.

The chain joins TRBV11-2 to TRBJ2-5, with 7 bases fitting TRBD2. V shed 3 bases and J 4 bases; nucleotides not matched to a gene: 5. The CDR3 has 14 amino acids. Germline CDR1 SGHAT, CDR2 FQNNGV. CDR3 amino acids: CASSFRGVGETQYF. The CDR3 coding sequence is TGTGCCAGCAGCTTTCGGGGGGTCGGAGAGACCCAGTACTTC.

This clone was detected only a few times. CDR3 nucleotides: TGTGCCAGCAGCTTAGGGAGCTCCTACAATGAGCAGTTCTTC. Translating it yields CASSLGSSYNEQFF. This chain joins TRBV7-9 and TRBJ2-1; D is unclear. Germline assignment: CDR1 SEHNR and CDR2 FQNEAQ (reference sequence). CDR3 length: 14 residues. Deletions cut 1 base from V and 0 bases from J, with 4 bases between.

This clone showed up just a few times. The chain employs TRBV7-2 and TRBJ2-3, with 8 bases aligning to TRBD1. This CDR3 is 17 amino acids long. The junction had 8 bases not matched to a gene; V was cut back by 2 bases and J by 1 base. CDR1 is SGHTA and CDR2 is FQGNSA in the germline V gene. The CDR3 region has the DNA TGTGCCAGCAGCTTATCCCCAGGGGGCGTAGGCACAGATACGCAGTATTTT. Residues: CASSLSPGGVGTDTQYF.

J is TRBJ2-2 and V is TRBV11-3; D possibly corresponds to TRBD2 (5 bases). There are 18 residues in the CDR3. V gave up 1 base and J gave up 3 bases, with 18 bases separating them. Per the germline V gene, CDR1 is SGHNT and CDR2 is YENEEA. The CDR3 region has the DNA TGTGCCAGCAGCTTAGCCGGGTTGTGGGAGCTGGACACCGGGGAGCTGTTTTTT. It encodes CASSLAGLWELDTGELFF.

This clone was seen more than once but under ten times. The chain is built from TRBV4-3 and TRBJ2-7, with D perhaps matching TRBD2 (5 bases). The CDR3 loop spans 18 amino acids. Between the trimmed V and J ends, which lost 5 bases and 0 bases, there was a span of 23 bases. The germline gives CDR1 LGHNA, CDR2 YSLEER. The CDR3 region has the DNA TGCGCCAGCAGCAGGAGGCTAGCTTTGTCTCCAAACTCCTACGAGCAGTACGTC. It codes for CASSRRLALSPNSYEQYV.